Following are 24 T cell receptor beta chains from one sample sequenced in a study of OX40 agonist ivuxolimab in advanced cancers. The repertoire was sequenced with immunoSEQ multiplex PCR; TCRdb's copy has only in-frame clones and lacks some. The sample lists 20,000 to 25,000 clones, around 84% occurring once. The source material was CD4+ or CD8+ T cells sorted from blood, sampled in a trial of the OX40 agonist ivuxolimab. The origin of the receptors is an adult with an advanced solid tumor such as melanoma, head and neck, liver or kidney cancer.

The J gene is TRBJ2-1, the V gene TRBV7-3; 10 bases agree with TRBD2. J was trimmed by 3 bases and V by 4 bases; bases with no gene match: 3. Looked up from germline, CDR1 is SGHTA and CDR2 is FQGTGA. CDR3 length equals 15 residues. CDR3 bases: TGTGCCAGCAGCTCCCGGACTAGCGGCTACAATGAGCAGTTCTTC. Translation gives CASSSRTSGYNEQFF.

The rearrangement joins TRBV9 to TRBJ2-3, with a tentative D call TRBD2 (6 bases). V lost 1 base and J 0 bases, leaving 15 bases between the germline ends. Germline values: CDR1 SGDLS, CDR2 YYNGEE. CDR3 length: 17 residues. CDR3 amino acids: CASSVNVRRGSTDTQYF. For the CDR3, the DNA is TGTGCCAGCAGCGTAAACGTGAGGCGGGGAAGCACAGATACGCAGTATTTT. Combining the CDR3 with reference TRBV9 and TRBJ2-3 gives the whole variable domain DSGVTQTPKHLITATGQRVTLRCSPRSGDLSVYWYQQSLDQGLQFLIQYYNGEERAKGNILERFSAQQFPDLHSELNLSSLELGDSALYFCASSVNVRRGSTDTQYFGPGTRLTVL.

The chain has TRBV7-8 and TRBJ2-2; D is perhaps TRBD1 (5 bases). The CDR3 contains 14 residues. Germline V gives CDR1 SGHVS, CDR2 FQNEAQ. Between the trimmed V and J ends, which lost 3 bases and 6 bases, there was a span of 11 bases. CDR3 sequence: CASSFRAVSGELFF. Written as DNA, the CDR3 is TGTGCCAGCAGCTTCAGGGCGGTTTCCGGGGAGCTGTTTTTT.

The rearrangement links TRBV4-3 to TRBJ1-3; D gene uncertain. V shed 0 bases and J shed 0 bases, with 9 bases lying between them. The CDR3 is made up of 16 amino acids. CDR1 LGHNA and CDR2 YSLEER come from the germline V gene. The CDR3 here is CASSQDMASSGNTIYF. The DNA of the CDR3 is TGCGCCAGCAGCCAAGATATGGCGTCCTCTGGAAACACCATATATTTT.

CDR3 residues: CASSYSKTGSVEQYF. In nucleotides, the CDR3 is TGTGCCAGCAGTTACTCGAAGACAGGGAGTGTAGAGCAGTACTTC. The chain employs TRBV6-5 and TRBJ2-7, with 7 bases fitting TRBD1. Germline CDR1 MNHEY, CDR2 SVGAGI. The J segment lost 7 bases and the V segment lost 0 bases, leaving 9 bases of the junction unmatched. This CDR3 has 15 amino acids.

V is TRBV19 and J is TRBJ2-7; TRBD1 aligns across 9 bases. The CDR3 totals 14 residues. CDR1 is LNHDA, CDR2 SQIVND, per germline (reference sequence). V lost 9 bases and J lost 4; bases outside the gene matches: 10. The CDR3 loop is CASAPRGQGYEQYF. DNA of the CDR3: TGTGCCAGCGCTCCTCGTGGACAGGGGTACGAGCAGTACTTC. Supplemented by reference TRBV19 and TRBJ2-7, the full variable domain reads DGGITQSPKYLFRKEGQNVTLSCEQNLNHDAMYWYRQDPGQGLRLIYYSQIVNDFQKGDIAEGYSVSREKKESFPLTVTSAQKNPTAFYLCASAPRGQGYEQYFGPGTRLTVT.

This chain uses TRBV13 with TRBJ2-7; D uncertain. This CDR3 region has 14 residues. V lost 3 bases to trimming and J lost 3 bases, with 12 bases between them. The germline V gene has CDR1 PRHDT and CDR2 FYEKMQ (reference sequence). The CDR3 sequence is CASSLQGLGYEQYF. In DNA form, the CDR3 reads TGTGCCAGCAGCTTGCAAGGCTTAGGCTACGAGCAGTACTTC.

The rearrangement joins TRBV9 to TRBJ2-1; D is ambiguous. Germline CDR1 and CDR2: SGDLS and YYNGEE. This CDR3 comprises 12 residues. The V end lost 4 bases, the J end lost 10 bases, and 12 bases lay between the germline ends. The CDR3 DNA reads as TGTGCCAGCAGCTCCGACTCCCAGGAGCAGTTCTTC. Translating it yields CASSSDSQEQFF. The full variable domain, in which reference TRBV9 and TRBJ2-1 provide the parts outside the CDR3, is DSGVTQTPKHLITATGQRVTLRCSPRSGDLSVYWYQQSLDQGLQFLIQYYNGEERAKGNILERFSAQQFPDLHSELNLSSLELGDSALYFCASSSDSQEQFFGPGTRLTVL.

This rearrangement joins TRBV27 to TRBJ1-1; D is uncertain. V lost 2 bases to trimming and J lost 1 base, with 8 bases between them. Germline CDR1 reads MNHEY; CDR2 reads SMNVEV (reference sequence). The CDR3 is 14 amino acids. The CDR3 sequence: CASSLKGPNTEAFF. As DNA, the CDR3 is TGTGCCAGCAGTTTAAAGGGTCCGAACACTGAAGCTTTCTTT.

By proportion, this clone is large (0.1 to 1%). The chain combines TRBV9 with TRBJ2-7; D ambiguous. Trimming cost V 0 bases and J 4 bases, with 8 bases left between them. The CDR3 runs to 13 residues. Germline loops: CDR1 SGDLS, CDR2 YYNGEE. CDR3 residues: CASSVGPTYEQYF. CDR3 coding DNA: TGTGCCAGCAGCGTAGGGCCGACATACGAGCAGTACTTC.

The rearrangement links TRBV2 to TRBJ1-1; weak D call: TRBD1 (6 bases). This CDR3 has 14 residues. The germline gives CDR1 SNHLY, CDR2 FYNNEI. Trimming shortened V by 6 bases and J by 1 base, and 12 bases separated the two germline ends. The CDR3 sequence is CASRQSGQNTEAFF. CDR3 bases: TGTGCCAGCAGGCAGTCGGGACAGAACACTGAAGCTTTCTTT.

The DNA for the CDR3 is TGTGCCAGCAGCCCCCTTACAGGGGGCATGAACACCGGGGAGCTGTTTTTT. Translation: CASSPLTGGMNTGELFF. The V call is TRBV14, the J call TRBJ2-2, with 9 bases that match TRBD1. The length of the CDR3 is 17 residues. Trimming cost V 4 bases and J 1 base; bases outside gene matches: 7. In germline, CDR1 is SGHDN, CDR2 FVKESK.

This clone appeared a few times. This chain uses TRBV27 with TRBJ1-6; D uncertain. V dropped 2 bases and J dropped 4 bases, with 12 bases sitting between them. Germline CDR1 MNHEY, CDR2 SMNVEV (reference sequence). This CDR3 is built from 16 residues. The CDR3 region has the DNA TGTGCCAGCAGTTTAAGGGTTTTCGGATATAATTCACCCCTCCACTTT. It codes for CASSLRVFGYNSPLHF.

This clone is categorized as medium-sized (0.01 to 0.1%). The chain carries TRBV5-4 and TRBJ2-7; 8 bases align to TRBD2. CDR1 is SGHNT and CDR2 is YYREEE in the germline V gene (reference sequence). The V and J ends lost 6 bases and 4 bases, in that order; junction bases with no gene match: 6. The CDR3 spans 13 residues. DNA for the CDR3: TGTGCCAGCAATCCCGGGGGGGTGTACGAGCAGTACTTC. Translation gives CASNPGGVYEQYF.

This clone was recorded a few times. The gene calls are TRBV5-1 and TRBJ2-1, with 8 bases that match TRBD1. Trimming removed 1 base from V and 9 bases from J; junction bases left unmatched: 12. The CDR3 is 16 residues long. The V gene's germline CDR1 is SGHRS and CDR2 YFSETQ. The CDR3 is CASSLTQGALSTEQFF. In DNA, the CDR3 is TGCGCCAGCAGCTTGACCCAGGGGGCGTTGTCCACTGAGCAGTTCTTC.

This clone has just one count. The rearrangement joins TRBV6-5 to TRBJ2-5; D not certain. Trimming removed 5 bases from V and 1 base from J, with 11 bases in between. This CDR3 comprises 14 residues. Germline values: CDR1 MNHEY, CDR2 SVGAGI. The CDR3 protein is CASSTGSVQETQYF. In DNA form, the CDR3 reads TGTGCCAGCAGTACCGGAAGCGTCCAAGAGACCCAGTACTTC.

The rearrangement joins TRBV29-1 to TRBJ1-2; 11 positions match TRBD1. Germline V gene data show CDR1 as SQVTM and CDR2 as ANQGSEA. With 0 bases clipped from V and 4 bases from J, the junction kept 10 bases outside the gene matches. The length of the CDR3 is 17 residues. The CDR3 coding sequence is TGCAGCGTTGAAGATCTTGTGTCCGGGACAGGGGGCTATGGCTACACCTTC. Its protein is CSVEDLVSGTGGYGYTF.

V and J are TRBV2 and TRBJ2-7, with no clear D. V was shortened by 7 bases and J by 0 bases, with 7 bases between the two germline ends. There are 12 residues in the CDR3. CDR1 and CDR2 (germline): SNHLY, FYNNEI. In DNA, the CDR3 is TGTGCCAGCACTGGTTCCTCCTACGAGCAGTACTTC. Translation gives CASTGSSYEQYF.

The chain recombines TRBV10-3 with TRBJ2-6, with no clear D. The CDR3 runs 17 residues. The germline CDR1 and CDR2 sequences are ENHRY and SYGVKD. Trimming removed 5 bases at V and 0 bases at J, with 14 bases between. This chain's CDR3 is CAISKGRDFSGANVLTF. The DNA of the CDR3 is TGTGCCATCAGTAAGGGCAGAGATTTCTCTGGGGCCAACGTCCTGACTTTC.

This sequence joins TRBV5-1 and TRBJ1-4, with 7 bases that match TRBD1. The V and J ends lost 2 bases and 8 bases, in that order; junction bases with no gene match: 3. CDR3 size: 13 residues. Germline V gene lookup returns CDR1 SGHRS and CDR2 YFSETQ. The CDR3 DNA is TGCGCCAGCAGCTTAGAGACAGGGGAAAAACTGTTTTTT. It codes for CASSLETGEKLFF.

V is TRBV7-9 and J is TRBJ1-6, with 8 bases aligning to TRBD1. Germline values: CDR1 SEHNR, CDR2 FQNEAQ (reference sequence). After removal of 3 bases from V and 8 bases from J, the junction contained 3 bases not matched to a gene. The CDR3 is made up of 14 amino acids. The CDR3 loop reads CASSLTGAHSPLHF. In DNA, the CDR3 is TGTGCCAGCAGCTTGACAGGGGCTCATTCACCCCTCCACTTT.

V and J are TRBV6-4 and TRBJ2-1; 8 bases are a match to TRBD2. V gave up 0 bases and J gave up 4 bases; unmatched junction bases: 2. The CDR3 covers 15 residues. Germline lookup yields CDR1 MRHNA and CDR2 SNTAGT. CDR3 bases: TGTGCCAGCAGTGACTCGCGGGGGGCTTACAATGAGCAGTTCTTC. Its protein is CASSDSRGAYNEQFF.

V and J are TRBV9 and TRBJ2-5; perhaps D is TRBD1 or TRBD2 (5 bases each). The V end lost 0 bases, the J end lost 2 bases, and 8 bases lay between the germline ends. The CDR3 runs to 14 residues. CDR1 and CDR2 (germline): SGDLS, YYNGEE. The chain's CDR3 is CASSVGGIQETQYF. The CDR3 DNA reads as TGTGCCAGCAGCGTAGGGGGGATACAAGAGACCCAGTACTTC.

This clone was detected a few times. This rearrangement joins TRBV28 to TRBJ1-1; D remains ambiguous. V was clipped by 2 bases and J by 11 bases, with 12 bases between them. Germline V lookup: CDR1 MDHEN, CDR2 SYDVKM. This CDR3 spans 12 amino acids. CDR3 in DNA: TGTGCCAGCAGTTTAGCTAGGTTTGAGGCTTTCTTT. Its protein product is CASSLARFEAFF.